The following is a T cell receptor (beta chain) sequence with its context. Its antigen remains unidentified. The source of the sample is a study of cytomegalovirus exposure and HLA in healthy donors. Notes on the study in general: Sequencing likely generated an artifact that appeared as a cluster of highly shared sequence variants.

13 Jbeta primers and 60 Vbeta primers were used for the PCR. Profiling relied on immunoSEQ multiplex PCR, and the TCRdb table lists in-frame clones only, not all of them. The profile shows around 160,000 clones, about three quarters of them singletons. CDR1 is MDHEN, CDR2 SYDVKM, per germline. The CDR3 has 14 residues. V was pared by 6 bases and J by 5 bases, with 8 bases of the junction left unmatched. This rearrangement joins TRBV28 to TRBJ2-5, with TRBD2 matching 8 bases. Source material: PBMCs. The clonotype comes from a woman in her thirties or forties in good health and CMV-seropositive. In nucleotides, the CDR3 is TGTGCCAGCAGCCAGCGGGGGAGGATGGAGACCCAGTACTTC. This translates into CASSQRGRMETQYF.